These 6 T cell receptor beta chains came from one sample sequenced in a study of blood T cell repertoires in COVID-19. Generated by immunoSEQ multiplex PCR, the TCRdb table keeps only in-frame clones and is missing some. Of some 270,000 clones listed, 70% to 90% were seen once; the top ten hold around 10%. The sequencing input was peripheral blood. The receptor source for this set is a woman aged 70-85 years with acute or convalescent COVID-19.

The J gene is TRBJ1-2, the V gene TRBV4-2; a weak D match, TRBD1 (5 bases). Per germline, CDR1 LGHNA and CDR2 YNFKEQ. This CDR3 has 14 amino acids. The V and J ends lost 3 bases and 7 bases respectively, with 15 bases between them. The CDR3 spells CASSQEGSVGGYTF. CDR3 sequence (DNA): TGTGCCAGCAGCCAGGAGGGGTCGGTGGGTGGCTACACCTTC.

This sequence joins TRBV6-5 and TRBJ2-5, with 10 nucleotides matching TRBD2. With 2 bases clipped from V and 4 bases from J, the junction kept 4 bases outside the gene matches. CDR1 is MNHEY, CDR2 SVGAGI, per germline. This CDR3 spans 15 amino acids. CDR3 sequence reads: CASSYDRLAGETQYF. The CDR3 nucleotides read TGTGCCAGCAGTTACGACCGACTAGCGGGAGAGACCCAGTACTTC.

The CDR3 region is CASSFVGTGTGSYNSPLHF. The CDR3, as DNA: TGTGCCAGCAGCTTCGTCGGGACAGGGACGGGCTCCTATAATTCACCCCTCCACTTT. This chain joins TRBV5-6 and TRBJ1-6, with 9 bases lining up with TRBD1. The germline V gene has CDR1 SGHDT and CDR2 YYEEEE. This CDR3 is 19 amino acids long. J was trimmed by 0 bases and V by 2 bases; bases with no gene match: 9.

Only a few counts were recorded for this clone. The V call is TRBV6-5, the J call TRBJ1-5; 7 bases map to TRBD1. V lost 5 bases, J lost 3 bases, and 4 bases stayed unmatched. The CDR3 has 14 amino acids. Per the germline V gene, CDR1 is MNHEY and CDR2 is SVGAGI. The CDR3 DNA is TGTGCCAGCAGTCCGGGACAGTTCAATCAGCCCCAGCATTTT. This codes for CASSPGQFNQPQHF.

The chain uses TRBV18 and TRBJ2-2, with D maybe TRBD2 (6 bases). Germline V CDR1 and CDR2: KGHSH, LQKENI. This CDR3 is 16 amino acids long. V gave up 3 bases and J gave up 6 bases, with 17 bases separating them. The CDR3 coding sequence is TGTGCCAGCTCACCTACCGGGGGTAGAGTCTCCGGGGAGCTGTTTTTT. Residues: CASSPTGGRVSGELFF.

V and J are TRBV30 and TRBJ1-2; D remains ambiguous. Germline CDR1 is GTSNPN and CDR2 is SVGIG (reference sequence). V lost 0 bases and J 8 bases, leaving 7 bases between the germline ends. The CDR3 contains 11 residues. CDR3 in amino acids: CAWSVARGYTF. Written as DNA, the CDR3 is TGTGCCTGGAGTGTGGCAAGAGGCTACACCTTC. The full variable domain, completed using reference TRBV30 and TRBJ1-2, is SQTIHQWPATLVQPVGSPLSLECTVEGTSNPNLYWYRQAAGRGLQLLFYSVGIGQISSEVPQNLSASRPQDRQFILSSKKLLLSDSGFYLCAWSVARGYTFGSGTRLTVV.